The present T cell receptor beta chain was sequenced within a study of radiotherapy plus CTLA-4 blockade in lung cancer. Produced via immunoSEQ multiplex PCR; TCRdb's table is partial and in-frame only. The table shows around 90,000 clones, with under 85% occurring only once. There are 16 residues in the CDR3. After removal of 0 bases from V and 8 bases from J, the junction contained 10 bases not matched to a gene. Germline V gene lookup returns CDR1 SGDLS and CDR2 YYNGEE. The material was peripheral blood, obtained from a patient treated with radiotherapy plus ipilimumab. This chain links TRBV9 with TRBJ2-1; 8 bases fit TRBD2. This TCR was recovered from a human donor with non-small cell lung cancer that progressed on radiotherapy plus ipilimumab. This chain's CDR3 is CASSVVLSSGPHEQFF. CDR3 nucleotides: TGTGCCAGCAGCGTAGTGTTATCTAGCGGGCCTCATGAGCAGTTCTTC.